A single sample is the source of the 9 T cell receptor beta chains below, sequenced in a study of cytomegalovirus exposure and HLA in healthy donors. Amplification used 60 Vbeta primers and 13 Jbeta primers. Some clones are missing from TCRdb's copy, which holds only in-frame ones; the method was immunoSEQ multiplex PCR. The table records roughly 190,000 clones, approximately 77% of them present only once. The sample taken for sequencing was PBMCs. All receptors derive from a man aged 40-49 years in good health and CMV-seropositive.

CDR3 coding DNA: TGCGCCAGCAGCTTAATGGGGCTATACACAGATACGCAGTATTTT. It is translated as CASSLMGLYTDTQYF. V is TRBV5-1 and J is TRBJ2-3, with D possibly being TRBD1 (5 bases). The CDR3 totals 15 residues. V lost 2 bases, J lost 2 bases, and 12 bases lay in between. Looked up from germline, CDR1 is SGHRS and CDR2 is YFSETQ.

This clone has more than one count but fewer than ten. The chain uses TRBV4-1 and TRBJ1-5; D is unclear. V shed 4 bases and J shed 1 base, with 5 bases lying between them. The germline V gene has CDR1 MGHRA and CDR2 YSYEKL. CDR3 length equals 13 residues. The CDR3 sequence: CASSPFSNQPQHF. The CDR3 nucleotides are TGCGCCAGCAGCCCATTCAGCAATCAGCCCCAGCATTTT.

This clone showed up just a few times. The rearrangement joins TRBV18 to TRBJ1-2; D unclear. V was clipped by 3 bases and J by 2 bases, with 13 bases between them. This CDR3 is 15 amino acids long. The germline gives CDR1 KGHSH, CDR2 LQKENI. The DNA for the CDR3 is TGTGCCAGCTCACCCTTGACATTAGTCAACTATGGCTACACCTTC. It yields the protein CASSPLTLVNYGYTF.

The rearrangement links TRBV21-1 to TRBJ2-7; TRBD2 is the table's D call, not checked against the DNA. TRBV21-1 is reported as a pseudogene. This CDR3 contains 17 residues. CDR3 sequence (DNA): TGTGCCAGCAGCCAAAGGCGGGGGCGTACGGATCCCTACGAGCAGTACTTC. It specifies CASSQRRGRTDPYEQYF.

The genes are TRBV19 and TRBJ1-1, with a possible D match to TRBD1 (5 bases). V was shortened by 5 bases and J by 6 bases, with 16 bases between the two germline ends. CDR3 length: 14 amino acids. Germline V gives CDR1 LNHDA, CDR2 SQIVND (reference sequence). The CDR3 DNA is TGTGCCAGTAGTCCCGAGGAAAGGGGCCCTGAAGCTTTCTTT. Encoded protein: CASSPEERGPEAFF.

V usage is TRBV6-5 and J usage is TRBJ1-4; D call uncertain. V was trimmed by 0 bases and J by 6 bases, leaving 14 bases between them. Germline values: CDR1 MNHEY, CDR2 SVGAGI. The length of the CDR3 is 16 residues. CDR3 coding DNA: TGTGCCAGCAGTTACTCGATAGTCACAGTGGATGAAAAACTGTTTTTT. It is translated as CASSYSIVTVDEKLFF.

The rearrangement links TRBV19 to TRBJ2-7, with 7 bases matching TRBD2. J lost 2 bases, V lost 5 bases, and 6 bases had no gene match. Germline V gene lookup returns CDR1 LNHDA and CDR2 SQIVND (reference sequence). The CDR3 has 14 amino acids. Written as DNA, the CDR3 is TGTGCCAGTAGTCCCACGGGAGGACCCTACGAGCAGTACTTC. Translated: CASSPTGGPYEQYF.

This clone was counted between two and nine times. The chain is built from TRBV2 and TRBJ2-5; 9 nucleotides line up with TRBD1. Trimming at V came to 6 bases and at J to 6 bases, leaving 2 bases not matched to a gene. The CDR3 has 12 residues. Germline loops: CDR1 SNHLY, CDR2 FYNNEI. The CDR3 bases are TGTGCCAGCAGGGGACAGGGAAAGACCCAGTACTTC. Translated: CASRGQGKTQYF.

This clone has more than one count but fewer than ten. Germline is not matched at one junction end, which may reflect a read error. The chain is built from TRBV7-2 and TRBJ2-1; D remains ambiguous. This CDR3 comprises 11 residues. Germline-derived CDR1 and CDR2 are SGHTA and FQGNSA. As DNA, the CDR3 is TGTGCCAGCAGCTTATACAGTGAGCAGTTCTTC. Translation gives CASSLYSEQFF.